This T cell receptor beta chain appears in the sequencing data of a study of cytomegalovirus exposure and HLA in healthy donors. Germline V gives CDR1 MNHNS, CDR2 SASEGT. V shed 6 bases and J 7 bases; nucleotides not matched to a gene: 7. This CDR3 contains 15 residues. Comments on this clone: Antigen specificity is unknown.

60 Vbeta and 13 Jbeta primers were used in PCR. The table came from immunoSEQ multiplex PCR; TCRdb's copy has only in-frame clones and leaves some out. Found here are 90,000 or so clones, roughly 82% of them singletons; the top ten hold roughly 3.5%. Broader study findings: Sequencing likely produced, as an artifact, a cluster of highly shared sequence variants.

Sequencing used PBMCs. The source of this sequence is a man aged 25-40 years in good health and CMV-seropositive. This chain connects TRBV6-1 to TRBJ1-4, with 11 nucleotides matching TRBD1. CDR3 loop: CASSGTGGVGEKLFF. CDR3 bases: TGTGCCAGCAGCGGGACAGGGGGAGTCGGTGAAAAACTGTTTTTT.